The clone carrying this TCR beta chain occurred many times. Its antigen is not known. The CDR3 has 15 residues. Trimming removed 0 bases at V and 0 bases at J, with 6 bases between. From germline, CDR1 is SGHRS and CDR2 YFSETQ. TCRdb fed the 5' RACE reads into MiXCR, producing one record per CDR3 protein. The sample lists around 500,000 distinct CDR3 sequences; roughly a fifth were seen once. This sample was included in a study of T cells after yellow fever vaccination. Study-wide results and limits: Bulk-population clonotypes that are abundant could appear as contaminants in FACS-sorted repertoires. A faster peak, day 5 versus 15, was reached by the weaker secondary response.

The sequenced sample was PBMCs, obtained approximately 22 days after the first yellow fever vaccination. The chain links TRBV5-1 to TRBJ1-4; the D gene is possibly TRBD1 (5 bases). The TCR sequence derives from a young man who received the YFV17D yellow fever vaccine. DNA of the CDR3: TGCGCCAGCAGCTTGGAGACAGCAACTAATGAAAAACTGTTTTTT. The encoded protein is CASSLETATNEKLFF.